This TCR beta chain was sequenced in a study of T cell repertoires in cytomegalovirus infection. Study details: It can be stated that public TCR beta signatures indicated CMV infection as well as a matching HLA type. Study findings and constraints: HLA-C-restricted CMV-specific TCR beta clonotypes prevailed in the ex vivo response.

CDR3 length: 15 residues. V lost 6 bases to trimming and J lost 0 bases, with 15 bases between them. Germline V gives CDR1 DFQATT, CDR2 SNEGSKA (reference sequence). Each CDR3 protein gets one entry after TCRdb re-called the reads with MiXCR. Altogether around 900,000 distinct CDR3 sequences are present, less than 40% being singletons, with the ten largest covering about an eighth. Worth noting for this clonotype: Its antigen is still unknown.

This sequence was found in a human donor in good health (CMV status not recorded). Some clones in this sample may be carry-over from other donors' samples. Sample: cultured CD8+ T cells from PBMCs, taken from culture after CMV antigen stimulation. The chain joins TRBV20-1 to TRBJ2-1, with D possibly called TRBD1 or TRBD2 (5 bases each). The CDR3 nucleotides read TGCAGTGCGCGGAGAGTTGGGGGCTCCTACAATGAGCAGTTCTTC. Encoded protein: CSARRVGGSYNEQFF.